This T cell receptor beta chain was captured by sequencing in a study of shared clonotypes between healthy human individuals. Study information: The donors, a couple of women and a few men, were aged 18 to 49.

DNA at about 0.2 ug, tens of thousands of T cell genomes, went into sorted-subset replicate PCRs. Measured with immunoSEQ multiplex PCR; TCRdb has only the in-frame clones, and not every one. Of some 320,000 clones detected, 80% to 90% appear once; the ten largest clones hold about a sixth. The CDR3 has 13 amino acids. Germline CDR1 reads SQVTM; CDR2 reads ANQGSEA. Trimming at V came to 3 bases and at J to 4 bases, leaving 5 bases not matched to a gene. This chain links TRBV29-1 with TRBJ2-5; 7 bases are shared with TRBD1. Material: memory CD8+ T cells sorted from blood. Subset given: CD45RO+ cells pooled with CCR7-negative TemRA cells. The sequence derives from a man in his late teens or twenties in good health. CDR3 DNA: TGCAGCGTTGACGACAGGGAAGGAGAGACCCAGTACTTC. Its protein product is CSVDDREGETQYF.